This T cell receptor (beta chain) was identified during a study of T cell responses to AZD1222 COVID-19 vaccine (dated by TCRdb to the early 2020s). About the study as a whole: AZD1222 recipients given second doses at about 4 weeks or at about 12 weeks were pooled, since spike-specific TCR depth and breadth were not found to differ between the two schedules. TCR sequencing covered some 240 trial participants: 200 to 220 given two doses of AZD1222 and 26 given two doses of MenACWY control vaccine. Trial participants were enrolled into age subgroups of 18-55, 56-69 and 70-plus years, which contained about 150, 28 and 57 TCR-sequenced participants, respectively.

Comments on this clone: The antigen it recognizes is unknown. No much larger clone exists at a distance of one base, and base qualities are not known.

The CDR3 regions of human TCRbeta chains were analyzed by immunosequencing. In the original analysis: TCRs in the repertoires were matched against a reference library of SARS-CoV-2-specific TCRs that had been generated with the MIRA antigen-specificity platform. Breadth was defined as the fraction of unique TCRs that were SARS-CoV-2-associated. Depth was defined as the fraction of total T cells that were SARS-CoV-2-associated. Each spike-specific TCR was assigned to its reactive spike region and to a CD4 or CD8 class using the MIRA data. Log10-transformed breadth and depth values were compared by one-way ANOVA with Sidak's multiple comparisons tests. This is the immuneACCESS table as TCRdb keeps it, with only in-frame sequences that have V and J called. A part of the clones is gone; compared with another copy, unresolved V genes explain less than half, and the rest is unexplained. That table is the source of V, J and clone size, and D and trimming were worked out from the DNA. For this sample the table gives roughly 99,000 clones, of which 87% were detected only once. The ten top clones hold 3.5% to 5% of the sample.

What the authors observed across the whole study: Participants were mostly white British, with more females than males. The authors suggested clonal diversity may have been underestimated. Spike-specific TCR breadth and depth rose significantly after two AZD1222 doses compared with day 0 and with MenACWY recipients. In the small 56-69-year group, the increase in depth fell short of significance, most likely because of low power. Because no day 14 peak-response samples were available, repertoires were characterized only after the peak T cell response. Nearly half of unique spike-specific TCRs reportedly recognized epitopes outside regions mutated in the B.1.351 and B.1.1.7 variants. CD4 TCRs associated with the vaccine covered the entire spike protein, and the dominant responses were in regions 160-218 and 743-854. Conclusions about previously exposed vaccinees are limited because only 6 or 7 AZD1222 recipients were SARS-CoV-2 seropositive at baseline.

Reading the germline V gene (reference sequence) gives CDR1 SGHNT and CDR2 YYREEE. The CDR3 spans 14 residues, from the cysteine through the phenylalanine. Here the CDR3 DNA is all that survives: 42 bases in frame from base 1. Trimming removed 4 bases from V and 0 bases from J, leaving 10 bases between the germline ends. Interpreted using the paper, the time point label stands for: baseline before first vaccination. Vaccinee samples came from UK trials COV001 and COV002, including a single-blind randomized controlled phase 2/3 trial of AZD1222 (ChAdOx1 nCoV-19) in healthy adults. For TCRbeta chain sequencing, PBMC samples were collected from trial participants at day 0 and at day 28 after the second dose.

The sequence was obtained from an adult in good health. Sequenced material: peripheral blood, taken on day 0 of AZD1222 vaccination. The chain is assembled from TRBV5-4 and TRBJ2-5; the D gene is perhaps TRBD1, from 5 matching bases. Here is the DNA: TGTGCCAGCAGCAACCGCAGGGACCAAGAGACCCAGTACTTC. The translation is CASSNRRDQETQYF.